Sequencing of this T cell receptor beta chain was carried out in a study of CD8+ T cells in alopecia areata. The overall study: After 6 to 18 months of tofacitinib, follow-up continued 6 months off drug. Affected scalp percentage determined the severity score of treated patients. Overall study results and limits: Any link of baseline CD8+ expansion to response, resting on one nonresponder, remains uncertain. With tofacitinib ongoing, many expanded lesional clones persisted in both scalp and blood.

As regards this clone: What it binds is not known.

This sample's treatment: oral pan-JAK inhibitor, 5-10 mg twice daily. Extracted from the samples, RNA was reverse transcribed into cDNA to serve as the sequencing template. Using immunoSEQ multiplex PCR, the repertoire was profiled, and TCRdb retains in-frame clones only, with some absent. The table has some 170,000 clones, 40% to 65% seen once; the top ten hold approximately 10%. The germline V gene has CDR1 PRHDT and CDR2 FYEKMQ (reference sequence). The CDR3 runs 17 residues. V was pared by 5 bases and J by 5 bases, with 24 bases between. Sequencing was performed on CD8+ T cells sorted from blood, taken at week 24, from a patient treated with tofacitinib. This TCR came from a human donor with alopecia areata. The rearrangement joins TRBV13 to TRBJ1-2, with D possibly TRBD1 on 6 matching bases. The CDR3 protein is CASSPTFTRGFGYGYTF. CDR3 in DNA: TGTGCCAGCAGCCCAACCTTTACCAGGGGTTTCGGGTATGGCTACACCTTC. The variable domain in full, completed from reference TRBV13 and TRBJ1-2, reads AAGVIQSPRHLIKEKRETATLKCYPIPRHDTVYWYQQGPGQDPQFLISFYEKMQSDKGSIPDRFSAQQFSDYHSELNMSSLELGDSALYFCASSPTFTRGFGYGYTFGSGTRLTVV.